This passage covers 24 T cell receptor beta chains from one sample sequenced in a study of T cell responses to AZD1222 COVID-19 vaccine (dated by TCRdb to the early 2020s). The time point tag for this specimen amounts to: baseline before first vaccination. Libraries came from the immunoSEQ multiplex PCR assay. Not all clones reach the TCRdb copy of this immuneACCESS table, which keeps in-frame sequences only. Checked studies attribute under half of the gap to unresolved V genes and leave the rest unexplained. In this sample the table shows tens of thousands of clones, more than 60% of which occur a single time. Together, the top ten hold 6.6% of the sample. This sample comprised peripheral blood, obtained on day 0 of AZD1222 vaccination. The receptors were gathered from an adult in good health.

This clone was counted once. The genes are TRBV6-2 or TRBV6-3 and TRBJ1-5, with D unclear. This CDR3 spans 14 amino acids. Looked up from germline, CDR1 is MNHEY and CDR2 is SVGEGT. With 6 bases removed from V and 3 bases from J, the gap between germline ends came to 12 bases. The DNA for the CDR3 is TGTGCCAGCAGCTCTGGAGTACCCAATCAGCCCCAGCATTTT. Amino acid sequence: CASSSGVPNQPQHF.

This chain links TRBV5-5 with TRBJ1-2; maybe TRBD1 (5 bases). There are 13 residues in the CDR3. The V gene's germline CDR1 is SGHKS and CDR2 YYEKEE (reference sequence). V dropped 5 bases and J dropped 6 bases, with 14 bases sitting between them. CDR3 sequence reads: CASSSWGENGYTF. The CDR3 nucleotides read TGTGCCAGCAGTTCGTGGGGCGAGAATGGCTACACCTTC.

This chain uses TRBV5-1 with TRBJ2-1; TRBD2 aligns across 8 bases. The V gene end was trimmed by 4 bases and the J gene end by 5 bases; junction bases not matched to a gene: 8. The CDR3 spans 15 residues. From germline, CDR1 is SGHRS and CDR2 YFSETQ. The CDR3 reads CASSRSAGANNEQFF. For the CDR3, the DNA is TGCGCCAGCAGCCGGTCAGCGGGAGCTAACAATGAGCAGTTCTTC.

V usage is TRBV24-1 and J usage is TRBJ2-2; 7 bases are a match to TRBD2. After removal of 7 bases from V and 2 bases from J, the junction contained 6 bases not matched to a gene. CDR1 is KGHDR and CDR2 is SFDVKD in the germline V gene. The CDR3 runs to 15 residues. CDR3 in DNA: TGTGCCACCAGACCGGGAGGCTTAAACACCGGGGAGCTGTTTTTT. Protein: CATRPGGLNTGELFF.

In regard to this clone: A read error may produce the germline difference seen at one junction end. The chain uses TRBV7-7 and TRBJ1-1; possibly TRBD1 for D (5 bases). Germline V gives CDR1 SSHAT, CDR2 FNYEAQ (reference sequence). The CDR3 runs to 13 residues. CDR3 sequence: CASSPGLHTEAFF. DNA of the CDR3: TGTGCTAGCAGCCCAGGGTTACACACTGAAGCTTTCTTT.

This clone has a handful of counts. The chain uses TRBV3-1 (or the pseudogene TRBV3-2) and TRBJ2-7; TRBD1 matches at 12 bases. The length of the CDR3 is 14 residues. V lost 5 bases and J lost 5; bases outside the gene matches: 4. CDR1 and CDR2 from the germline V gene are LGHDT and YNNKEL (reference sequence). The CDR3 DNA follows: TGTGCCAGCAGCACGGGACAGGGGGCCGACGAGCAGTACTTC. It encodes CASSTGQGADEQYF.

The rearrangement joins TRBV28 to TRBJ1-2; D ambiguous. This CDR3 comprises 11 residues. With 5 bases removed from V and 4 bases from J, the gap between germline ends came to 5 bases. The germline V gene has CDR1 MDHEN and CDR2 SYDVKM. CDR3 coding DNA: TGTGCCAGCAGTGGAGCCTATGGCTACACCTTC. Translating it yields CASSGAYGYTF.

The J gene is TRBJ2-2, the V gene TRBV4-3; no clear D gene. Germline V lookup: CDR1 LGHNA, CDR2 YSLEER. Trimming shortened V by 4 bases and J by 3 bases, and 9 bases separated the two germline ends. The CDR3 is 14 residues long. CDR3 protein: CASSPMRYTGELFF. The CDR3 region has the DNA TGCGCCAGCAGCCCGATGCGTTACACCGGGGAGCTGTTTTTT.

This clone was seen a handful of times. This chain links TRBV18 with TRBJ1-6; D call uncertain. Deletions cut 5 bases from V and 8 bases from J, with 16 bases between. Germline V gene lookup returns CDR1 KGHSH and CDR2 LQKENI. The CDR3 contains 15 residues. The CDR3 DNA reads TGTGCCAGCTCAAGCCAGGATATTAACGATTCACCCCTCCACTTT. As protein: CASSSQDINDSPLHF.

The chain has TRBV28 and TRBJ2-1, with TRBD2 identical over 7 bases. The CDR3 totals 13 residues. Unmatched junction bases numbered 8, after V lost 8 bases and J lost 7 bases. Germline values: CDR1 MDHEN, CDR2 SYDVKM. CDR3 DNA sequence: TGTGCCAGCGCCAGAGGCGGGAGTAATGAGCAGTTCTTC. Translation: CASARGGSNEQFF. The full variable domain, rest sourced from reference TRBV28 and TRBJ2-1, is DVKVTQSSRYLVKRTGEKVFLECVQDMDHENMFWYRQDPGLGLRLIYFSYDVKMKEKGDIPEGYSVSREKKERFSLILESASTNQTSMYLCASARGGSNEQFFGPGTRLTVL.

This clone was detected only a few times. This rearrangement joins TRBV7-2 to TRBJ2-1, with 7 bases matching TRBD2. The germline CDR1 and CDR2 sequences are SGHTA and FQGNSA. There are 15 residues in the CDR3. The V gene end was trimmed by 5 bases and the J gene end by 8 bases; junction bases not matched to a gene: 12. CDR3 amino acids: CASSLLPLAGDEQFF. The CDR3 bases are TGTGCCAGCAGCCTCCTACCGTTAGCGGGCGATGAGCAGTTCTTC.

The chain is built from TRBV3-1 (or the pseudogene TRBV3-2) and TRBJ1-2; possibly TRBD1 for D (5 bases). This CDR3 region has 12 residues. Germline V lookup: CDR1 LGHDT, CDR2 YNNKEL (reference sequence). V lost 2 bases and J 8 bases, leaving 9 bases between the germline ends. CDR3 sequence (DNA): TGTGCCAGCAGCCAACAGGGAGGCGGCTACACCTTC. Amino acid sequence: CASSQQGGGYTF.

The CDR3 bases are TGTGCCAGCAGTGAAGGATTTCAGGGTTGGACTGAAGCTTTCTTT. Protein product: CASSEGFQGWTEAFF. V is TRBV6-1 and J is TRBJ1-1, with D possibly TRBD1 on 5 matching bases. The germline V gene has CDR1 MNHNS and CDR2 SASEGT. The CDR3 contains 15 residues. V dropped 1 base and J dropped 5 bases, with 14 bases sitting between them.

The genes are TRBV5-1 and TRBJ2-1; D is possibly TRBD2 (5 bases). Germline values: CDR1 SGHRS, CDR2 YFSETQ. Trimming stripped 0 bases from V and 7 bases from J, with 26 bases between. The CDR3 is made up of 19 amino acids. The CDR3 nucleotides read TGCGCCAGCAGCTTGGAGCCGGGAAAAATTAGCAGAGGACCAAATGAGCAGTTCTTC. This sequence encodes CASSLEPGKISRGPNEQFF.

The chain employs TRBV28 and TRBJ1-1; no clear D gene. V was trimmed by 1 base and J by 4 bases, leaving 16 bases between them. The germline CDR1 and CDR2 sequences are MDHEN and SYDVKM. The CDR3 spans 16 residues. CDR3 region: CASSLSRGWMGTEAFF. For the CDR3, the DNA is TGTGCCAGCAGTTTATCTCGAGGGTGGATGGGCACTGAAGCTTTCTTT.

This sequence joins TRBV6-6 and TRBJ2-2; the D is unclear. The CDR3 is made up of 13 amino acids. CDR1 is MNHNY, CDR2 SVGAGI, per germline (reference sequence). V lost 4 bases to trimming and J lost 8 bases, with 11 bases between them. The CDR3 is CASSLTMGGELFF. The CDR3 DNA reads as TGTGCCAGCAGTTTAACAATGGGTGGGGAGCTGTTTTTT.

This clone qualifies as medium-sized (0.01 to 0.1%). V and J are TRBV6-1 and TRBJ1-6; no definite D call. Looked up from germline, CDR1 is MNHNS and CDR2 is SASEGT. CDR3 length: 18 residues. V lost 2 bases and J lost 0, with 14 bases in between. In DNA form, the CDR3 reads TGTGCCAGCAGTGAAAGTGGAGGACGTAGCTCCTATAATTCACCCCTCCACTTT. Its protein product is CASSESGGRSSYNSPLHF.

The chain recombines TRBV29-1 with TRBJ1-5; D might be TRBD1 (5 bases). The CDR3 consists of 13 residues. V was clipped by 4 bases and J by 5 bases, with 12 bases between them. CDR1 is SQVTM, CDR2 ANQGSEA, per germline. CDR3 region: CSVGRGIDQPQHF. CDR3 sequence (DNA): TGCAGCGTTGGCCGGGGGATTGATCAGCCCCAGCATTTT.

This clone was observed a single time. The V call is TRBV7-2, the J call TRBJ2-2, with D hard to call. The CDR3 length is 15 residues. Germline-derived CDR1 and CDR2 are SGHTA and FQGNSA. V was trimmed by 4 bases and J by 5 bases, leaving 14 bases between them. In nucleotides, the CDR3 is TGTGCCAGCAGCTCCCCAACTATTAATACCGGGGAGCTGTTTTTT. This codes for CASSSPTINTGELFF.

J is TRBJ2-4 and V is TRBV2, with 13 bases aligning to TRBD2. With V trimmed by 2 bases and J by 0 bases, 7 bases remained unmatched. The CDR3 is 19 amino acids. Germline V gene sequence: CDR1 SNHLY, CDR2 FYNNEI. CDR3 loop: CASSETKGLAGLAKNIQYF. The CDR3 DNA reads as TGTGCCAGCAGTGAAACAAAGGGACTAGCGGGATTAGCCAAAAACATTCAGTACTTC.

The sample holds a few counts of this clone. The rearrangement links TRBV5-4 to TRBJ2-1, with D perhaps TRBD1 (5 bases). The V gene's germline CDR1 is SGHNT and CDR2 YYREEE (reference sequence). The CDR3 length is 14 residues. The V end was cut by 2 bases, the J end by 5 bases, with 11 bases between. The CDR3 DNA reads as TGTGCCAGCAGCTTCAGGGTTATCAACAATGAGCAGTTCTTC. This translates into CASSFRVINNEQFF.

The CDR3 coding sequence is TGTGCCAGTCAGGACGGCTTCTACAATGAGCAGTTCTTC. It encodes CASQDGFYNEQFF. V gene TRBV19 combines with J gene TRBJ2-1; D is uncertain. Per the germline V gene, CDR1 is LNHDA and CDR2 is SQIVND (reference sequence). The CDR3 has 13 residues. Trimming stripped 8 bases from V and 3 bases from J, with 11 bases between.

This chain connects TRBV9 to TRBJ2-1; 13 bases map to TRBD2. CDR1 SGDLS and CDR2 YYNGEE come from the germline V gene. The CDR3 extends over 16 amino acids. J gave up 9 bases and V 3 bases, and 9 bases lay outside the gene matches. CDR3 residues: CASSAILAGGPGEQFF. The CDR3 DNA is TGTGCCAGCAGCGCAATACTAGCGGGAGGGCCCGGTGAGCAGTTCTTC.

The CDR3 loop reads CASSQDVRDKSMAGYTF. The CDR3 nucleotides read TGTGCCAGCAGCCAAGATGTAAGGGACAAGAGCATGGCGGGCTACACCTTC. This chain joins TRBV3-1 (or the pseudogene TRBV3-2) and TRBJ1-2; TRBD1 is a possible D gene (6 bases). This CDR3 is built from 17 residues. Per the germline V gene, CDR1 is LGHDT and CDR2 is YNNKEL (reference sequence). Trimming took off 0 bases at V and 8 bases at J, with 22 bases between the two ends.